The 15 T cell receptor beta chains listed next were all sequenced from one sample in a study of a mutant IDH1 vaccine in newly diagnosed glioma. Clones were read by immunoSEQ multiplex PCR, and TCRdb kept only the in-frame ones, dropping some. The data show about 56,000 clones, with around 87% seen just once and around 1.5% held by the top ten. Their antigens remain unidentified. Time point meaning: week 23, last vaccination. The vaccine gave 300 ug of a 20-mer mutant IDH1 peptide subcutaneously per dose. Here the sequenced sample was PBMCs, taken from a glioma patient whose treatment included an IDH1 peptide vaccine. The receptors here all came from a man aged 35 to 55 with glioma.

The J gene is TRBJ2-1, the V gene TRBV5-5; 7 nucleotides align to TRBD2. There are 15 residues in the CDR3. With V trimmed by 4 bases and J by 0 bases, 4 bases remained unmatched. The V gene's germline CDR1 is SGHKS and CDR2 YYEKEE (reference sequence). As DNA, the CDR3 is TGTGCCAGCAGCCTGAGCGGGGTCTCCTACAATGAGCAGTTCTTC. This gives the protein CASSLSGVSYNEQFF.

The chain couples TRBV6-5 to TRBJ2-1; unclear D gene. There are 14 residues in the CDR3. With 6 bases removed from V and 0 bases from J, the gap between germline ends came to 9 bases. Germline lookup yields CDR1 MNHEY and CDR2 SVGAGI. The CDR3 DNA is TGTGCCAGCAGCCCCAGTGGCTCCTACAATGAGCAGTTCTTC. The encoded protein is CASSPSGSYNEQFF.

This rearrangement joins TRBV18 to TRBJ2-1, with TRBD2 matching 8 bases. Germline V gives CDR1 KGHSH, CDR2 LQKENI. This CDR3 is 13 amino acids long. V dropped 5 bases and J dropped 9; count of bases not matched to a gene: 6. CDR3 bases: TGTGCCAGCTCAAAGCGGGAGTCGGGTGAGCAGTTCTTC. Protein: CASSKRESGEQFF.

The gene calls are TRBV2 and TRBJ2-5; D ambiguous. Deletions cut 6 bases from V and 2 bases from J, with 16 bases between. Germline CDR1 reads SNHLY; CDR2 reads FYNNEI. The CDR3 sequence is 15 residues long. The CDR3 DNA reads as TGTGCCAGCAGAACAACCGGACGCGCTCAAGAGACCCAGTACTTC. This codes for CASRTTGRAQETQYF.

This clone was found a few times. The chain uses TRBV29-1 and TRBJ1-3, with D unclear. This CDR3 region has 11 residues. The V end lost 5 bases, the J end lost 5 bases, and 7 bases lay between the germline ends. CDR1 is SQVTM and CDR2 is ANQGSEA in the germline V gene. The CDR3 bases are TGCAGCGTTCAAGTGAGAAACACCATATATTTT. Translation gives CSVQVRNTIYF.

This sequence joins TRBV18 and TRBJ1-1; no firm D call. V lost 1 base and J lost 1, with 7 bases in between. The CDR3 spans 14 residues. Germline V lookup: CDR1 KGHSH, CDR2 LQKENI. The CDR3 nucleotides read TGTGCCAGCTCACCACAGGGCCAGAACACTGAAGCTTTCTTT. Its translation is CASSPQGQNTEAFF.

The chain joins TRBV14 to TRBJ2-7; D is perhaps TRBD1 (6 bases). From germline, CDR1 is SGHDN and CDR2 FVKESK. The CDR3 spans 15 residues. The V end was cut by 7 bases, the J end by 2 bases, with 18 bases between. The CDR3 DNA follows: TGTGCCAGCAACGATATCGGGACACCTCCCTACGAGCAGTACTTC. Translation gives CASNDIGTPPYEQYF.

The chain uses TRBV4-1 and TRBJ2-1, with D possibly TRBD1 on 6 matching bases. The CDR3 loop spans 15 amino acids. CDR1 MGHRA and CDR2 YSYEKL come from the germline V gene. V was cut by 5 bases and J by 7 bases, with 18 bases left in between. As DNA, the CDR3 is TGCGCCAGCAGCTACAGGGTAGTCGCCCCTAATGAGCAGTTCTTC. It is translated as CASSYRVVAPNEQFF.

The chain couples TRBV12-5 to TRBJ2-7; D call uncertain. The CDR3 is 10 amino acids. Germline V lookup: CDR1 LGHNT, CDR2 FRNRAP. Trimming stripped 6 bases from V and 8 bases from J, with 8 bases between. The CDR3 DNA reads TGTGCTAGTGGAAACACCCAGCAGTACTTC. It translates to CASGNTQQYF.

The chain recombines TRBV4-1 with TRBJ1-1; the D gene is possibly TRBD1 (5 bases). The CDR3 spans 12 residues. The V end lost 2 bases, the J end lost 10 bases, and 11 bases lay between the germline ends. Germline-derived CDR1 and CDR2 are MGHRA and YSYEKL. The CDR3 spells CASSQMGDSAFF. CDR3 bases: TGCGCCAGCAGCCAAATGGGGGATTCAGCTTTCTTT.

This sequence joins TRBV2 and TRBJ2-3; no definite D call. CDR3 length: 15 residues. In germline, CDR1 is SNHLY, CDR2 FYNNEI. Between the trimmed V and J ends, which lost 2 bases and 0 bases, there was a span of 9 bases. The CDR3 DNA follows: TGTGCCAGCAGTGAATACAAACAGAGCACAGATACGCAGTATTTT. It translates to CASSEYKQSTDTQYF.

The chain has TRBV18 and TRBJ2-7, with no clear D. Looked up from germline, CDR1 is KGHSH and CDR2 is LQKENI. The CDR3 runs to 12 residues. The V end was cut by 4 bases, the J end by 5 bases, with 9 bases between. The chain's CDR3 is CASSLAENEQYF. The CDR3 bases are TGTGCCAGCTCACTGGCGGAAAACGAGCAGTACTTC.

The CDR3 sequence: CSVGRLGQLNTEAFF. In nucleotides, the CDR3 is TGCAGCGTTGGACGCTTAGGACAGCTGAACACTGAAGCTTTCTTT. The chain joins TRBV29-1 to TRBJ1-1; possible D gene TRBD1, 6 bases. Looked up from germline, CDR1 is SQVTM and CDR2 is ANQGSEA. Between the trimmed V and J ends, which lost 4 bases and 0 bases, there was a span of 15 bases. This CDR3 is 15 amino acids long.

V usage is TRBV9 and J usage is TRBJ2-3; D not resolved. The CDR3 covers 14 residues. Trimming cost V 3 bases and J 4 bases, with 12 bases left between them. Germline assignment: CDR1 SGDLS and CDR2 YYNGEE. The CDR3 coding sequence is TGTGCCAGCAGCGACACTATTGGGGCAGATACGCAGTATTTT. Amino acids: CASSDTIGADTQYF.

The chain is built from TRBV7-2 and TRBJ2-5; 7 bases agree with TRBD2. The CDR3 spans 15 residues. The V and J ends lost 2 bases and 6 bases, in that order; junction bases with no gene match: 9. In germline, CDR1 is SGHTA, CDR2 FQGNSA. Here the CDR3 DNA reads TGTGCCAGCAGCTTAAAATGGGGCGGGAGTCAGACCCAGTACTTC. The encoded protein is CASSLKWGGSQTQYF.